A single sample is the source of the 23 T cell receptor beta chains below, sequenced in a study of cytomegalovirus exposure and HLA in healthy donors. Vbeta (60) and Jbeta (13) primers were used in the PCR. Method: immunoSEQ multiplex PCR; TCRdb's copy keeps in-frame clones and lacks some. The sample carries some 150,000 clones, 70% to 80% recorded once. The sample consisted of PBMCs. These receptor sequences come from a man aged 55 to 70 in good health and CMV-seronegative.

The chain uses TRBV5-4 and TRBJ2-3, with 7 bases that match TRBD1. V lost 4 bases, J lost 0 bases, and 2 bases stayed unmatched. The V gene's germline CDR1 is SGHNT and CDR2 YYREEE (reference sequence). The CDR3 is 14 amino acids. The CDR3 region has the DNA TGTGCCAGCAGCAGACAGGGAAGCACAGATACGCAGTATTTT. Its translation is CASSRQGSTDTQYF.

The rearrangement uses TRBV10-1 and TRBJ2-3; D may be TRBD2 (5 bases). V was cut by 3 bases and J by 0 bases, with 10 bases left in between. Germline values: CDR1 WNHNN, CDR2 SYGVQD (reference sequence). The CDR3 runs 15 residues. The CDR3 region is CASSDRADSTDTQYF. The CDR3 bases are TGCGCCAGCAGTGATCGAGCGGACAGCACAGATACGCAGTATTTT.

The V call is TRBV7-6, the J call TRBJ2-5; no definite D call. The J call is in doubt because the DNA end fits TRBJ2-7 better. CDR1 is SGHVS and CDR2 is FNYEAQ in the germline V gene. The CDR3 totals 13 residues. The CDR3 protein is CASSLSNSYEQYF. The CDR3 DNA follows: TGTGCCAGCAGCTTATCCAACTCCTACGAGCAGTACTTC.

The chain employs TRBV30 and TRBJ2-1, with D perhaps matching TRBD2 (5 bases). The CDR3 extends over 13 amino acids. Germline V gene sequence: CDR1 GTSNPN, CDR2 SVGIG (reference sequence). The germline V and J ends were trimmed by 3 bases and 7 bases, with 13 bases remaining between them. The CDR3: CAWRRGGLNEQFF. DNA for the CDR3: TGTGCCTGGAGGCGCGGAGGATTGAATGAGCAGTTCTTC. Full variable domain (missing parts from reference TRBV30 and TRBJ2-1): SQTIHQWPATLVQPVGSPLSLECTVEGTSNPNLYWYRQAAGRGLQLLFYSVGIGQISSEVPQNLSASRPQDRQFILSSKKLLLSDSGFYLCAWRRGGLNEQFFGPGTRLTVL.

The rearrangement links TRBV7-3 to TRBJ1-3, with 9 bases that match TRBD1. The CDR3 is 20 amino acids. Germline V gene sequence: CDR1 SGHTA, CDR2 FQGTGA. V was pared by 2 bases and J by 8 bases, with 22 bases of the junction left unmatched. CDR3 region: CASSLPTPSGQGKASDTIYF. The DNA of the CDR3 is TGTGCCAGCAGCTTACCGACCCCATCGGGACAGGGAAAGGCTTCGGACACCATATATTTT.

This clone appeared once. The rearrangement links TRBV6-6 to TRBJ1-4; 8 positions agree with TRBD1. The CDR3 is 14 amino acids. Germline V gene sequence: CDR1 MNHNY, CDR2 SVGAGI (reference sequence). With 7 bases clipped from V and 5 bases from J, the junction kept 6 bases outside the gene matches. The CDR3 DNA reads as TGTGCCAGCAAACAGGGGGAAGGGAATGAAAAACTGTTTTTT. It is translated as CASKQGEGNEKLFF.

The chain joins TRBV5-6 to TRBJ1-2; a possible D gene is TRBD1 (6 bases). Per germline, CDR1 SGHDT and CDR2 YYEEEE. This CDR3 is built from 15 residues. Trimming stripped 0 bases from V and 2 bases from J, with 11 bases between. The CDR3 DNA sequence: TGTGCCAGCAGCTTGGGCCCACAGGGAAACTATGGCTACACCTTC. Translated: CASSLGPQGNYGYTF.

The chain has TRBV10-3 and TRBJ2-3; the match to TRBD2 covers 9 bases. The V gene end was trimmed by 0 bases and the J gene end by 0 bases; junction bases not matched to a gene: 4. The V gene's germline CDR1 is ENHRY and CDR2 SYGVKD. The CDR3 loop spans 17 amino acids. CDR3 region: CAISESLAGTSTDTQYF. The CDR3 DNA is TGTGCCATCAGTGAGTCGCTAGCGGGAACCAGCACAGATACGCAGTATTTT.

This sequence joins TRBV7-2 and TRBJ1-1; TRBD1 is a possible D gene (6 bases). This CDR3 is built from 12 residues. Germline CDR1 and CDR2: SGHTA and FQGNSA. V was clipped by 3 bases and J by 5 bases, with 7 bases between them. The CDR3 protein is CASSFQGTEAFF. In DNA, the CDR3 is TGTGCCAGCAGCTTTCAGGGGACTGAAGCTTTCTTT. The complete variable domain, with remaining parts taken from reference TRBV7-2 and TRBJ1-1, reads GAGVSQSPSNKVTEKGKDVELRCDPISGHTALYWYRQSLGQGLEFLIYFQGNSAPDKSGLPSDRFSAERTGGSVSTLTIQRTQQEDSAVYLCASSFQGTEAFFGQGTRLTVV.

The J gene is TRBJ2-4, the V gene TRBV2; no reliable D call. Between the trimmed V and J ends, which lost 3 bases and 3 bases, there was a span of 15 bases. Germline CDR1 SNHLY, CDR2 FYNNEI. This CDR3 contains 16 residues. The CDR3 bases are TGTGCCAGCAGTGACACCCTGGCGGTGCTCAAAAACATTCAGTACTTC. Its translation: CASSDTLAVLKNIQYF.

In its sample, this clone was seen once. The CDR3 coding sequence is TGTGCCAGTAGTTCACTCCTAGGGGGCGAGCAGTACTTC. Encoded protein: CASSSLLGGEQYF. The V gene is TRBV19, the J gene TRBJ2-7; D might be TRBD1 (6 bases). This CDR3 spans 13 amino acids. Deletions cut 5 bases from V and 6 bases from J, with 14 bases between. Germline loops: CDR1 LNHDA, CDR2 SQIVND (reference sequence).

Details on this clone: One end of the junction does not line up with germline, which may come from a read error. The chain is built from TRBV7-9 and TRBJ2-5; TRBD1 aligns across 7 bases. The CDR3 runs to 15 residues. Germline loops: CDR1 SEHNR, CDR2 FQNEAQ (reference sequence). The CDR3 is CSSSRDRQIQETQYF. CDR3 nucleotides: TGTTCCAGCAGCCGGGACAGACAAATTCAAGAGACCCAGTACTTC.

The chain recombines TRBV5-1 with TRBJ2-1; maybe TRBD1 (5 bases). The length of the CDR3 is 14 residues. Trimming pared 4 bases from V and 6 bases from J, leaving 14 bases between. Germline V gene lookup returns CDR1 SGHRS and CDR2 YFSETQ. CDR3 DNA sequence: TGCGCCAGCAGCCCGGTAAATCAGGGCAATGAGCAGTTCTTC. Translation gives CASSPVNQGNEQFF. The complete variable domain, with remaining parts taken from reference TRBV5-1 and TRBJ2-1, reads KAGVTQTPRYLIKTRGQQVTLSCSPISGHRSVSWYQQTPGQGLQFLFEYFSETQRNKGNFPGRFSGRQFSNSRSEMNVSTLELGDSALYLCASSPVNQGNEQFFGPGTRLTVL.

The chain joins TRBV19 to TRBJ1-2, with 8 nucleotides matching TRBD1. Germline loops: CDR1 LNHDA, CDR2 SQIVND (reference sequence). The CDR3 extends over 13 amino acids. Trimming took 7 bases from V and 6 from J; bases not matched to a gene: 7. DNA of the CDR3: TGTGCCAGTAAAATTGACAGGGGAGATGGCTACACCTTC. It is translated as CASKIDRGDGYTF.

This chain joins TRBV18 and TRBJ1-1, with 8 bases aligning to TRBD1. The length of the CDR3 is 14 residues. CDR1 KGHSH and CDR2 LQKENI come from the germline V gene. V was pared by 6 bases and J by 4 bases, with 7 bases of the junction left unmatched. CDR3 bases: TGTGCCAGCTCCGTGGACAGGGTGGGCACTGAAGCTTTCTTT. Its protein is CASSVDRVGTEAFF.

The chain joins TRBV5-1 to TRBJ2-2; TRBD2 agrees at 9 bases. The CDR3 totals 16 residues. Germline CDR1 and CDR2: SGHRS and YFSETQ. Trimming took 5 bases from V and 7 from J; bases not matched to a gene: 12. CDR3 protein: CASRGLAGFQGGELFF. CDR3 nucleotide sequence: TGCGCCAGCAGGGGCCTAGCGGGATTTCAGGGCGGGGAGCTGTTTTTT.

This clone came up a few times. The rearrangement joins TRBV4-1 to TRBJ2-2; D is perhaps TRBD1 (6 bases). Germline CDR1 MGHRA, CDR2 YSYEKL. Trimming took off 1 base at V and 6 bases at J, with 18 bases between the two ends. This CDR3 comprises 17 residues. The CDR3 spells CASSQATGHYDPGELFF. CDR3 in DNA: TGCGCCAGCAGCCAAGCCACAGGGCATTATGATCCCGGGGAGCTGTTTTTT.

V is TRBV5-4 and J is TRBJ2-6, with a tentative D call TRBD2 (6 bases). The CDR3 totals 16 residues. Germline CDR1 and CDR2: SGHNT and YYREEE (reference sequence). V shed 3 bases and J shed 0 bases, with 10 bases lying between them. This CDR3 reads CASSSPGGSGANVLTF. CDR3 coding DNA: TGTGCCAGCAGCTCCCCCGGGGGCTCTGGGGCCAACGTCCTGACTTTC.

The chain is built from TRBV28 and TRBJ1-2; no clear D gene. CDR1 MDHEN and CDR2 SYDVKM come from the germline V gene. Deletions cut 6 bases from V and 8 bases from J, with 22 bases between. This CDR3 spans 15 amino acids. The CDR3 DNA sequence: TGTGCCAGCAGGACCCTTGGGCAGTACGCGAGCGGCTACACCTTC. It specifies CASRTLGQYASGYTF.

V and J are TRBV6-5 and TRBJ1-2, with 7 bases that match TRBD1. The CDR3 covers 15 residues. Germline V gene data show CDR1 as MNHEY and CDR2 as SVGAGI. The ends lost 6 bases at V and 4 bases at J; junction bases unmatched: 11. The CDR3 sequence: CASSLTGSNSYGYTF. In DNA, the CDR3 is TGTGCCAGCAGCCTGACAGGGTCTAATTCCTATGGCTACACCTTC.

The chain carries TRBV7-9 and TRBJ2-5, with D tentatively TRBD2 (5 bases). CDR3 length: 13 residues. V was shortened by 5 bases and J by 7 bases, with 14 bases between the two germline ends. Germline V lookup: CDR1 SEHNR, CDR2 FQNEAQ (reference sequence). The CDR3 DNA sequence: TGTGCCAGCAGCAATCCGGGGAGAGGGACCCAGTACTTC. This sequence encodes CASSNPGRGTQYF.

The chain uses TRBV9 and TRBJ1-1; D call uncertain. V gave up 3 bases and J gave up 0 bases, with 9 bases separating them. The germline CDR1 and CDR2 sequences are SGDLS and YYNGEE. The CDR3 length is 14 residues. CDR3 protein: CASSAHFMNTEAFF. Here the CDR3 DNA reads TGTGCCAGCAGCGCCCACTTCATGAACACTGAAGCTTTCTTT. Together with reference TRBV9 and TRBJ1-1, the CDR3 gives the full variable domain: DSGVTQTPKHLITATGQRVTLRCSPRSGDLSVYWYQQSLDQGLQFLIQYYNGEERAKGNILERFSAQQFPDLHSELNLSSLELGDSALYFCASSAHFMNTEAFFGQGTRLTVV.

Comments on this clone: The junction departs from the called germline gene at one end, perhaps through a read error. The chain carries TRBV7-9 and TRBJ2-3, with 7 bases matching TRBD1. The germline V gene has CDR1 SEHNR and CDR2 FQNEAQ (reference sequence). This CDR3 comprises 14 residues. The CDR3 coding sequence is TGTTCCAGCAGCTTAGGGGACAGCCTCTTCGGGCAGTATTTT. As protein: CSSSLGDSLFGQYF.